The next 15 T cell receptor beta chains were all read from a single sample in a study of beta chain features in type 1 diabetes. The authors reverse transcribed all of the isolated RNA, so sequencing captured expressed TCRB transcripts. TCRdb keeps only in-frame clones here, not all; method: immunoSEQ multiplex PCR. The table records about 370,000 clones, 8.5% to 10% of them present only once. Study-wide results and caveats: TCRB CDR3s from Type 1 diabetes patients were moderately but significantly shorter in all four CD4+ subsets.

Which antigens these TCRs recognize remains unknown. The sequenced sample consisted of central memory CD4+ T cells from blood. The receptor set was obtained from a man aged 30-40 years with type 1 diabetes.

This clone has more than one count but fewer than ten. Written as DNA, the CDR3 is TGTGCCAGCAGTAGAGGTCTCGGGGCCCAGTACTTC. This encodes CASSRGLGAQYF. The rearrangement joins TRBV6-5 to TRBJ2-5; TRBD2 might be the D (5 bases). Germline V CDR1 and CDR2: MNHEY, SVGAGI. The CDR3 covers 12 residues. Trimming removed 5 bases at V and 9 bases at J, with 13 bases between.

Only a few counts were recorded for this clone. This chain uses TRBV4-3 with TRBJ1-1; TRBD1 is a possible D gene (5 bases). This CDR3 spans 13 amino acids. Germline V CDR1 and CDR2: LGHNA, YSLEER. The V end was cut by 0 bases, the J end by 11 bases, with 13 bases between. Here the CDR3 DNA reads TGCGCCAGCAGCCAAGATTTAGGGGCTGTGGCTTTCTTT. Amino acid sequence: CASSQDLGAVAFF.

The sample holds a few counts of this clone. The chain uses TRBV6-6 and TRBJ2-7; D unresolved. Germline CDR1 and CDR2: MNHNY and SVGAGI (reference sequence). The CDR3 length is 13 residues. The V and J ends lost 4 bases and 5 bases respectively, with 12 bases between them. CDR3: CASSSANHNEQYF. The CDR3, as DNA: TGTGCCAGCAGTTCAGCTAACCACAACGAGCAGTACTTC.

The chain carries TRBV5-8 and TRBJ2-2; D remains unclear. The germline V and J ends were trimmed by 5 bases and 6 bases, with 11 bases remaining between them. The V gene's germline CDR1 is SGHTS and CDR2 YDEGEE. The CDR3 is 13 amino acids. In DNA form, the CDR3 reads TGTGCCAGCAGTCCTCTAGGATCCGGGGAGCTGTTTTTT. It codes for CASSPLGSGELFF. Variable domain in full (rest from reference TRBV5-8 and TRBJ2-2): EAGVTQSPTHLIKTRGQQATLRCSPISGHTSVYWYQQALGLGLQFLLWYDEGEERNRGNFPPRFSGRQFPNYSSELNVNALELEDSALYLCASSPLGSGELFFGEGSRLTVL.

The chain couples TRBV5-1 to TRBJ1-5; maybe TRBD1 (5 bases). The CDR3 covers 17 residues. Germline-derived CDR1 and CDR2 are SGHRS and YFSETQ. The ends were cut back, 4 bases at V and 1 base at J, with 18 bases in the middle. The CDR3 protein is CASSPGVWDRSNQPQHF. The CDR3 nucleotides are TGCGCCAGCAGCCCGGGGGTGTGGGATAGGAGCAATCAGCCCCAGCATTTT.

The chain couples TRBV7-9 to TRBJ1-2, with 7 bases lining up with TRBD1. The CDR3 has 11 amino acids. Germline V lookup: CDR1 SEHNR, CDR2 FQNEAQ (reference sequence). The J segment lost 7 bases and the V segment lost 4 bases, leaving 0 bases of the junction unmatched. The CDR3 loop is CASSSGGGYTF. The CDR3 DNA reads TGTGCCAGCAGCTCAGGGGGTGGCTACACCTTC.

This chain connects TRBV6-1 to TRBJ1-2, with 8 positions matching TRBD1. Germline-derived CDR1 and CDR2 are MNHNS and SASEGT. The CDR3 is 15 residues long. With V trimmed by 5 bases and J by 8 bases, 13 bases remained unmatched. The CDR3 DNA reads TGTGCCAGCAGTCCTGTCGACAGGGGCAAGAACGGCTACACCTTC. It translates to CASSPVDRGKNGYTF.

As for this clone: Its ends do not fully match the called genes, so a read error is possible. The V and J genes are TRBV10-3 and TRBJ1-1; TRBD1 aligns across 9 bases. From germline, CDR1 is ENHRY and CDR2 SYGVKD. CDR3 length: 14 residues. CDR3 in amino acids: CASSAGQGLTEAFF. CDR3 in DNA: TGTGCCAGCAGTGCCGGACAGGGGCTCACTGAAGCTTTCTTT.

This clone has a handful of counts. This CDR3 is also generated by other DNA sequences in the sample. The chain uses TRBV25-1 and TRBJ1-1, with D possibly TRBD1 on 5 matching bases. Germline CDR1 and CDR2: MGHDK and SYGVNS. The germline V and J ends were trimmed by 5 bases and 0 bases, with 13 bases remaining between them. The CDR3 has 15 amino acids. CDR3 sequence: CASSYGTVLNTEAFF. DNA of the CDR3: TGTGCCAGCAGTTATGGGACGGTTTTGAACACTGAAGCTTTCTTT.

The chain uses TRBV6-1 and TRBJ1-2; 8 bases line up with TRBD1. The V gene end was trimmed by 5 bases and the J gene end by 2 bases; junction bases not matched to a gene: 7. Germline V gene data show CDR1 as MNHNS and CDR2 as SASEGT. This CDR3 has 15 amino acids. CDR3 residues: CASSRRDRRNYGYTF. The CDR3 nucleotides read TGTGCCAGCAGTCGCCGGGACAGGCGGAACTATGGCTACACCTTC.

The chain has TRBV7-8 and TRBJ2-2; 12 bases align to TRBD2. V shed 7 bases and J 6 bases; nucleotides not matched to a gene: 6. The CDR3 has 15 residues. Germline CDR1 SGHVS, CDR2 FQNEAQ. This chain's CDR3 is CASIRLAGEAGELFF. In DNA, the CDR3 is TGTGCCAGCATCAGACTAGCGGGAGAGGCCGGGGAGCTGTTTTTT.

This clone was seen ten or more times. V is TRBV10-3 and J is TRBJ2-3; TRBD2 aligns across 9 bases. The CDR3 totals 15 residues. The germline gives CDR1 ENHRY, CDR2 SYGVKD. Trimming removed 2 bases from V and 2 bases from J; junction bases left unmatched: 2. This CDR3 reads CAISEASGTTDTQYF. The CDR3 region has the DNA TGTGCCATCAGTGAGGCTAGCGGGACCACAGATACGCAGTATTTT.

This clone was counted many times. The rearrangement joins TRBV15 to TRBJ2-1, with 11 positions matching TRBD2. The length of the CDR3 is 18 residues. Germline trimming cut 0 bases from V and 6 bases from J; bases unmatched to any gene: 10. Germline CDR1 is LNHNV and CDR2 is YYDKDF (reference sequence). As DNA, the CDR3 is TGTGCCACCAGCAGAGATCATGCTAGCGGGAGGAGAGTCAATGAGCAGTTCTTC. This codes for CATSRDHASGRRVNEQFF. The full variable domain, in which reference TRBV15 and TRBJ2-1 provide the parts outside the CDR3, is DAMVIQNPRYQVTQFGKPVTLSCSQTLNHNVMYWYQQKSSQAPKLLFHYYDKDFNNEADTPDNFQSRRPNTSFCFLDIRSPGLGDTAMYLCATSRDHASGRRVNEQFFGPGTRLTVL.

This sequence joins TRBV4-2 and TRBJ2-1; a weak D match, TRBD1 (6 bases). Trimming removed 4 bases at V and 8 bases at J, with 15 bases between. Germline V CDR1 and CDR2: LGHNA, YNFKEQ. The CDR3 is 14 amino acids. Written as DNA, the CDR3 is TGTGCCAGCAGCCCCGGGACACCGGACGATGAGCAGTTCTTC. Translated: CASSPGTPDDEQFF.

In this sample, this clone turned up a few times. This sequence joins TRBV5-4 and TRBJ2-3, with D tentatively TRBD2 (5 bases). The CDR3 contains 14 residues. V lost 2 bases to trimming and J lost 4 bases, with 11 bases between them. Germline V gene sequence: CDR1 SGHNT, CDR2 YYREEE (reference sequence). The CDR3 DNA sequence: TGTGCCAGCAGCTTCGAGGGTCCTCCAGATACGCAGTATTTT. Its translation: CASSFEGPPDTQYF.